A selection of T cell receptor beta chains follows, all from one sample in a study of regulatory T cells in long-lasting Graves disease. Each CDR3 protein is one row after TCRdb ran MiXCR on the multiplex PCR reads. The sample yields around 470,000 distinct CDR3 sequences, approximately 15% seen once. These data were likewise used in another study, on T cells in Graves' hyperthyroidism and ophthalmopathy.

Sequences were derived from peripheral blood mononuclear cells (PBMCs), sampled at new diagnosis, from a patient treated with antithyroid drugs. Receptor source: a woman between 50 and 59 years old with Graves disease. Both conserved end residues are part of each CDR3. The order of the fields is clone size, J gene, D gene, V gene, CDR3 DNA, CDR3 protein. D genes are given only for firm matches. The listing skips clone size in some rows; elsewhere it reads once, few, many or a size class.

>.|TRBJ2-7|TRBD2|TRBV27
TGTGCCAGCAGTTTACTGACTAGCGGCACCTACGAGCAGTACTTC
CASSLLTSGTYEQYF
>.|TRBJ2-3|TRBD2|TRBV7-9
TGTGCCAGCAGCGCGTCACCGGGACTAGCGGGAGCAGATACGCAGTATTTT
CASSASPGLAGADTQYF
>.|TRBJ1-4|.|TRBV6-1
TGTGCCAGCAACAGGGCTCCTAATGAAAAACTGTTTTTT
CASNRAPNEKLFF
>.|TRBJ2-5|TRBD2|TRBV18
TGTGCCAGCTCTTCCGGAGCTAGCGGGACCCAGTACTTC
CASSSGASGTQYF
>many|TRBJ2-2|TRBD2|TRBV2
TGTGCCAGCAGTGAACGGCGGCTAGCGGGGGCCGGGGAGCTGTTTTTT
CASSERRLAGAGELFF
>.|TRBJ2-1|.|TRBV4-1
TGCGCCAGCAGCCAAGATGGCGTACTAGCCCCTTACAATGAGCAGTTCTTC
CASSQDGVLAPYNEQFF
>many|TRBJ2-1|.|TRBV20-1
TGCAGTGCTAGAAATAGCTCCTACAATGAGCAGTTCTTC
CSARNSSYNEQFF
>few|TRBJ2-4|.|TRBV28
TGTGCCACCACATTCCTGGCGGGCAGCCGAGCCAAAAACATTCAGTACTTC
CATTFLAGSRAKNIQYF
>many|TRBJ1-2|TRBD1|TRBV4-1
TGCGCCAGCAGCCAGACCACACGACAGGGGGCGCGGTATGGCTACACCTTC
CASSQTTRQGARYGYTF
>.|TRBJ2-7|TRBD2|TRBV29-1
TGCAGCGTTGAAGCTCCCGGGACTAAAGCCTACGAGCAGTACTTC
CSVEAPGTKAYEQYF
>many|TRBJ1-4|.|TRBV12-3/TRBV12-4
TGTGCCAGCAGTCGCAGGGGTAGGGGTAATGAAAAACTGTTTTTT
CASSRRGRGNEKLFF
>many|TRBJ2-2|.|TRBV19
TGTGCCAGTAGTATTGAAGGAACGAACACCGGGGAGCTGTTTTTT
CASSIEGTNTGELFF
>many|TRBJ1-4|.|TRBV5-1
TGCGCCAGCAGCCAAGGGGCCCGCAATGAAAAACTGTTTTTT
CASSQGARNEKLFF
>.|TRBJ2-2|.|TRBV4-1
TGCGCCAGCAGCCAAGGAACCCATACCGGGGAGCTGTTTTTT
CASSQGTHTGELFF
>many|TRBJ2-7|TRBD2|TRBV2
TGTGCCAGCAGTGTCATTAGCGGGAGGGGCTACGAGCAGTACTTC
CASSVISGRGYEQYF
>many|TRBJ2-1|.|TRBV20-1
TGCAGTGCGGGTCGACTAGGAAATGAGCAGTTCTTC
CSAGRLGNEQFF
>.|TRBJ2-3|TRBD2|TRBV29-1
TGCAGCGTAGTTCCTCTCGGGAGGGGGAGAGATACGCAGTATTTT
CSVVPLGRGRDTQYF